A selection of T cell receptor beta chains follows, all from one sample in a study of shared clonotypes between healthy human individuals. Assay used: immunoSEQ multiplex PCR; TCRdb lists only in-frame clones, some missing. The table includes 2 million to 2.5 million clones, 95% detected once. Sequenced material: naive CD4+ T cells sorted from blood. The receptors come from a man aged 18-30 years in good health. The CDR3 runs from the conserved cysteine through the conserved F or W.

TRBV11-2 | CASSLETGEGETQYF
TRBV30 | CAWSQGTHNSPLHF
TRBV28 | CASSTSGQGRYGYTF
TRBV2 | CASSAGTASEKLFF
TRBV29-1 | CSVGPGGRGGYEQYF
TRBV2 | CATNHRDNSYEQYF
TRBV9 | CASSVDGHSPLHF
TRBV19 | CASSIVGPPGSYEQYF
TRBV19 | CASSIVVQGTQPQHF
TRBV29-1 | CSVGHLNTGELFF
TRBV6-1 | CASSGPRGGIGNQPQHF
TRBV5-1 | CASKREQETQYF
TRBV5-1 | CASSLNPKKGSNIQYF
TRBV7-9 | CASSRRLAGPAYEQYF
TRBV11-2 | CASSAAGTAQINSPLHF
TRBV9 | CASSATGSSYNEQFF
TRBV6-5 | CASSYSGSTVNTEAFF
TRBV5-1 | CASSFNRGRDEKLFF
TRBV7-9 | CASSPGQGPYEQYF
TRBV2 | CASRPRVGTYEQYF
TRBV5-1 | CASSLTGRGVRETQYF
TRBV18 | CASSDSFEKLFF
TRBV9 | CASSVGDEIVYEQYF
TRBV7-2 | CASSSKGGGQETQYF
TRBV6-5 | CASSQNQPSTDTQYF
TRBV13 | CASSLGDRPYQPQHF
TRBV27 | CASSLSTGLQETQYF
TRBV5-1 | CASKLFPADTGELFF
TRBV2 | CASSKDSYGYTF
TRBV10-1 | CASSGSYPGQGRRVANEKLFF
TRBV28 | CASSPSLGTGGETQYF
TRBV7-2 | CASSLVGTSGVEAFF
TRBV2 | CASTPGLAGYNEQFF
TRBV19 | CASSIVGAPNNQPQHF
TRBV19 | CASRAGANVLTF
TRBV7-2 | CASSQTYRLYEQYF
TRBV6-1 | CASSEYGEGELFF
TRBV30 | CAWSRDSYNEQFF
TRBV28 | CASTRQGLTQYF
TRBV28 | CASSPPVANLGGYTF
TRBV5-6 | CASKGTYNSPLHF
TRBV18 | CASSPPQSTVHNSPLHF
TRBV5-5 | CASSLGGPDIQYF
TRBV7-6 | CASSLALGGGLVGYNEQFF
TRBV4-1 | CASSRTRGGGYTF
TRBV30 | CAWSVGQLSDGNQPQHF
TRBV27 | CASSFDAKASGYEQYF
TRBV4-1 | CASSRVGLAGETQYF
TRBV6-4 | CASRILHPHRWVQPQHF
TRBV30 | CAFWEVMNTEAFF
TRBV30 | CAWSPQGVGELFF